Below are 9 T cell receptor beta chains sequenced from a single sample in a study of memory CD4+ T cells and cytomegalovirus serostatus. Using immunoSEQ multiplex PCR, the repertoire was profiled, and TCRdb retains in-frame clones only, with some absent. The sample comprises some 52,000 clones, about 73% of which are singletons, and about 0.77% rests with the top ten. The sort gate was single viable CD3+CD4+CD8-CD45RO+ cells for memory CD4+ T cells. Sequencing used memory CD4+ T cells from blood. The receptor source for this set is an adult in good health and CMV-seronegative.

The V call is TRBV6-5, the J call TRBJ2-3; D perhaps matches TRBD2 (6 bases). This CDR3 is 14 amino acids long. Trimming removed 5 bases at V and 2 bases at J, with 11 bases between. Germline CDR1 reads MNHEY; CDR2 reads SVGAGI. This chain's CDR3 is CASSGGLHTDTQYF. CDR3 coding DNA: TGTGCCAGCAGTGGAGGACTACACACAGATACGCAGTATTTT.

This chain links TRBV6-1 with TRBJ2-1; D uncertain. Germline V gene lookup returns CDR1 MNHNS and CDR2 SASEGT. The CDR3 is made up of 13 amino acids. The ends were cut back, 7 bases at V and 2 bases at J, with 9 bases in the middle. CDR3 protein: CASNTPTYNEQFF. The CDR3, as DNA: TGTGCCAGCAACACTCCTACCTACAATGAGCAGTTCTTC.

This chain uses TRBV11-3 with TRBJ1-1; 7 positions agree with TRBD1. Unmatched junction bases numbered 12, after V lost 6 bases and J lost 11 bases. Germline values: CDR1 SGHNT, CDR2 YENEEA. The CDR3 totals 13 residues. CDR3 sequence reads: CASSRGGGGGAFF. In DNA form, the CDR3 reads TGTGCCAGCAGTCGTGGAGGGGGCGGCGGGGCTTTCTTT.

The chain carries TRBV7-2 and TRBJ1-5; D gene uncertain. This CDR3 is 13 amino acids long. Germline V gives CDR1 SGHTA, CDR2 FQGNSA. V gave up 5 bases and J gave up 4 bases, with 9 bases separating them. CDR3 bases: TGTGCCAGCAGCGCGGGCCGGAATCAGCCCCAGCATTTT. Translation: CASSAGRNQPQHF.

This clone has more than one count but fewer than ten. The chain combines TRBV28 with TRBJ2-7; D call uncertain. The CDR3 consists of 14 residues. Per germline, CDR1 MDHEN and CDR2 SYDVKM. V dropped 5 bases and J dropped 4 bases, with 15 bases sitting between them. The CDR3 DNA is TGTGCCAGCAGTCCCCCTGACGGTCGGTACGAGCAGTACTTC. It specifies CASSPPDGRYEQYF. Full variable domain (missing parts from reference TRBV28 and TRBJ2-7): DVKVTQSSRYLVKRTGEKVFLECVQDMDHENMFWYRQDPGLGLRLIYFSYDVKMKEKGDIPEGYSVSREKKERFSLILESASTNQTSMYLCASSPPDGRYEQYFGPGTRLTVT.

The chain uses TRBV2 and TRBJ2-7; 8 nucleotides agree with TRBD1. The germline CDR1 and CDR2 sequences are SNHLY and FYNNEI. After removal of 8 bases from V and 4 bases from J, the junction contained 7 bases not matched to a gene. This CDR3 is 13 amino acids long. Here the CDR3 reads CASSADREYEQYF. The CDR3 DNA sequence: TGTGCCAGCTCAGCGGACAGGGAGTACGAGCAGTACTTC.

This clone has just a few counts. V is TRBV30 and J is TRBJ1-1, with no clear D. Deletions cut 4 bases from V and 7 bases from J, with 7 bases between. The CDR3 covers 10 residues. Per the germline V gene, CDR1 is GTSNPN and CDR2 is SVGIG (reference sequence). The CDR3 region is CAWTRSEAFF. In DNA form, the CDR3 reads TGTGCCTGGACTCGAAGTGAAGCTTTCTTT.

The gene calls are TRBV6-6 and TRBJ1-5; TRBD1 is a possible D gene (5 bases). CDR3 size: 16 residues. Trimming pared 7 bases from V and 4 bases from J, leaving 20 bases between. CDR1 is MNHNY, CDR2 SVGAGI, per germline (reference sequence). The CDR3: CASNHKDTGLNQPQHF. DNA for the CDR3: TGTGCCAGCAATCACAAAGACACAGGACTTAATCAGCCCCAGCATTTT.

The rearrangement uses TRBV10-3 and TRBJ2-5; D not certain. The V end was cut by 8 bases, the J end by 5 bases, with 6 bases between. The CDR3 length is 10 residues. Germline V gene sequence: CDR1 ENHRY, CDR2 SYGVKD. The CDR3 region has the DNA TGTGCCATCGGTGTGGAGACCCAGTACTTC. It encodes CAIGVETQYF.